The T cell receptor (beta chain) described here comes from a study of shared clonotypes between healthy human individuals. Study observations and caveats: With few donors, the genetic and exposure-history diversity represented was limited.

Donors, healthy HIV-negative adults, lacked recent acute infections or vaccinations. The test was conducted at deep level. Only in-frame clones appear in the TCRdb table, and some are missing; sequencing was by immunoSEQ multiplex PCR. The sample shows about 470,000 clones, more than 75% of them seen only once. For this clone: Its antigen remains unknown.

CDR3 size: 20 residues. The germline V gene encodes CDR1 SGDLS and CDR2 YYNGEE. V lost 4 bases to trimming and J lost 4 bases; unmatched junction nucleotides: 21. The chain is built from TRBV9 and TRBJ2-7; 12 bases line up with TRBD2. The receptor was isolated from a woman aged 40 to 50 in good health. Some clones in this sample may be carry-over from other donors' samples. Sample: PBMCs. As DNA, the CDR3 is TGTGCCAGCAGCTCCCCGAGGGTATCTAGCGGGAGGGAAAATATTTACGAGCAGTACTTC. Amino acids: CASSSPRVSSGRENIYEQYF.